Listed below are T cell receptor beta chains from one sample, sequenced in a study of blood T cells in healthy people across ages. From the 5' RACE reads, TCRdb called clonotypes with MiXCR, one entry per CDR3 protein. The data hold about 930,000 distinct CDR3 sequences, with around 29% observed a single time. The same sample was also used in a study of T cells of mothers and their children.

Sequencing was performed on blood. The receptor source for this set is a woman between 40 and 55 years old in good health. Both conserved end residues are part of each CDR3. A D gene is named only where the DNA matches it firmly. Where a row states a size, it is once, few, many or the class of an expanded clone; other rows omit it.

d_gene,v_gene,j_gene,abundance,CDR3nt,CDR3aa
.,TRBV10-3,TRBJ1-5,.,TGTGCCATCAGTGAGTCGGCGGGGGGCTGGAGCAATCAGCCCCAGCATTTT,CAISESAGGWSNQPQHF
.,TRBV5-1,TRBJ2-1,many,TGTGCCAGCAGTCTGGACTCGAGCTCCTACAATGAGCAGTTCTTC,CASSLDSSSYNEQFF
.,TRBV24-1,TRBJ1-1,few,TGTGCCACCAGGGGGGAAACTGAAGCTTTCTTT,CATRGETEAFF
.,TRBV20-1,TRBJ1-6,.,TGCAGTGCTAGAGATGTGGGTACTTCACCCCTCCACTTT,CSARDVGTSPLHF
.,TRBV7-2,TRBJ2-1,.,TGTGCCAGCAAAGCTAAACTCGCCTACAATGAGCAGTTCTTC,CASKAKLAYNEQFF
.,TRBV3-1,TRBJ2-1,many,TGTGCCAGCACCCCCCAAGGGCTGGGGGATGAGCAGTTCTTC,CASTPQGLGDEQFF
TRBD1,TRBV4-2,TRBJ2-7,many,TGTGCCAGCAGCCAAGATGAAGGGACAGGGGGCCACGAGCAGTACTTC,CASSQDEGTGGHEQYF
.,TRBV28,TRBJ2-3,few,TGTGCCAGCAGCTCGACACGGTTGGGTGCGGGACGCACAGATACGCAGTATTTT,CASSSTRLGAGRTDTQYF
.,TRBV15,TRBJ2-1,few,TGTGCCACCAGCAGAGGGGGGCTCTACAATGAGCAGTTCTTC,CATSRGGLYNEQFF
TRBD1,TRBV20-1,TRBJ2-7,few,TGCAGTCCGACCGGGACAGGGGACCACGAGCGGTACTTC,CSPTGTGDHERYF
.,TRBV6-2/TRBV6-3,TRBJ1-1,.,TGTGCCAGCAGCACCTCCGGGACAAAAGGAGCTTTCTTT,CASSTSGTKGAFF
.,TRBV28,TRBJ1-1,.,TGTGCCAGCAGAACTAGCCGGGGGGGGTCCACTGAAGCTTTCTTT,CASRTSRGGSTEAFF
TRBD1,TRBV7-2,TRBJ1-4,few,TGTGCCAGCAGCAGCGGGACAGGACCTCTCCTTGGGGAAAAACTGTTTTTT,CASSSGTGPLLGEKLFF
.,TRBV12-3/TRBV12-4,TRBJ1-5,few,TGTGCCAGCAGTTTTCATCAGCCCCAGCATTTT,CASSFHQPQHF
.,TRBV9,TRBJ1-4,few,TGTGCCAGCAGCGTAGCGGGATCTAATGAAAAACTGTTTTTT,CASSVAGSNEKLFF
TRBD2,TRBV5-1,TRBJ2-1,once,TGCGCCAGCAGCTTACAAAGCGGGGGGGCAAGAGAGCAGTTCTTC,CASSLQSGGAREQFF
TRBD1,TRBV14,TRBJ1-1,.,TGTGCCAGCAGCCCTCGGACAGGGAACACTAAAGCTTTCTTT,CASSPRTGNTKAFF
.,TRBV5-1,TRBJ1-2,many,TGCGCCAGCAGCTTGGGATTCGGAAACTATGGCTACACCTTC,CASSLGFGNYGYTF
TRBD1,TRBV6-1,TRBJ1-5,many,TGTGCCAGCAGTGAAGTTCGGACAGGGAATCAGCCCCAGCATTTT,CASSEVRTGNQPQHF
.,TRBV5-1,TRBJ2-5,.,TGCGCCAGCAGCTTGGAGGCAGGGAGGGAGACCCAGTACTTC,CASSLEAGRETQYF
.,TRBV9,TRBJ2-5,.,TGTGCCAGCAGCCCCGGGACCGGCTACCAAGAGACCCAGTACTTC,CASSPGTGYQETQYF
.,TRBV29-1,TRBJ2-4,many,TGCAGCGTTGGGAGGCAAGAAAACATTCAGTACTTC,CSVGRQENIQYF
.,TRBV29-1,TRBJ2-7,.,TGCAGCGTTGAAAAAGGGGACTCCTACGAGCAGTACTTC,CSVEKGDSYEQYF
TRBD1,TRBV20-1,TRBJ2-7,many,TGCAGGCTCCCGGGACAGGGGAACGAGCAGTACTTC,CRLPGQGNEQYF
.,TRBV12-3/TRBV12-4,TRBJ1-5,.,TGTGCCAGCAGTTTATACAGTGGCAATCAGCCCCAGCATTTT,CASSLYSGNQPQHF
TRBD1,TRBV29-1,TRBJ1-1,few,TGCAGCGTTGGAGTCGGGACAGGGGCGGCTGAAGCTTTCTTT,CSVGVGTGAAEAFF
TRBD1,TRBV7-2,TRBJ1-2,.,TGTGCCAGCAGCCGACAGGGGGCCGCTGGCTACACCTTC,CASSRQGAAGYTF
TRBD2,TRBV27,TRBJ2-1,.,TGTGCCAGCAGTTTGGACACTAGCGGGAGTACCTACAATGAGCAGTTCTTC,CASSLDTSGSTYNEQFF
TRBD2,TRBV7-9,TRBJ2-5,few,TGTGCCAGCAGCTATGACCGACTAGCGGGGGCCTGGTGGGAGACCCAGTACTTC,CASSYDRLAGAWWETQYF
.,TRBV15,TRBJ2-5,few,TGTGCCACCAGCCTCCCACTAGAGTCTTTATACGGAGTGACCCAGTACTTC,CATSLPLESLYGVTQYF